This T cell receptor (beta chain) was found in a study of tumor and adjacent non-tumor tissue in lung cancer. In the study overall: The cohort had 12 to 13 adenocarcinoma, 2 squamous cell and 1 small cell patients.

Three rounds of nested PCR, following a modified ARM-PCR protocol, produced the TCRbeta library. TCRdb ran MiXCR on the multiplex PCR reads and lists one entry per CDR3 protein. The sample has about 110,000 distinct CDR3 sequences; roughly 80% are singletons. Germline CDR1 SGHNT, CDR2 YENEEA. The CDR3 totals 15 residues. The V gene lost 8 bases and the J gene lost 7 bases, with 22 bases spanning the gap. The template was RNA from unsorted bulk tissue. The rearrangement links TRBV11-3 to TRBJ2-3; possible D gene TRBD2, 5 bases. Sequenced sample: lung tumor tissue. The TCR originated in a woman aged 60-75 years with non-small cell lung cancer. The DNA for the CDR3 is TGTGCCAGCGGCCCCACCGGGCAAGGAGGTCATACGCAGTATTTT. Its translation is CASGPTGQGGHTQYF.